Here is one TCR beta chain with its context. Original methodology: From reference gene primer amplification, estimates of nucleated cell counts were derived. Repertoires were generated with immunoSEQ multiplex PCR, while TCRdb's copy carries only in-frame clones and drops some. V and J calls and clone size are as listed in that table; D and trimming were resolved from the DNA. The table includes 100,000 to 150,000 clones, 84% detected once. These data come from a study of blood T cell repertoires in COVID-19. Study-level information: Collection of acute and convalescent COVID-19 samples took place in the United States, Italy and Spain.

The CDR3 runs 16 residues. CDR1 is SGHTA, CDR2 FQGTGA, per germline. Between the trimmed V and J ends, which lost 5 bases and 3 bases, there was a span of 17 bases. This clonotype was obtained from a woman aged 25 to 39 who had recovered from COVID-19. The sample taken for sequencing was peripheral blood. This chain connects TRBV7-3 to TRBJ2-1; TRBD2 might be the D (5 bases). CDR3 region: CASSPVLTSNYNEQFF. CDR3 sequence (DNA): TGTGCCAGCAGCCCCGTTCTAACTAGTAACTACAATGAGCAGTTCTTC.